This T cell receptor beta chain emerged from a study of vaccination and CD4 T cells after COVID-19. Study overall: Several convalescent cases were mild and one was severe, and all had been SARS-CoV-2 positive by nasal swab PCR.

TCRdb processed the PCR reads anew with MiXCR; each CDR3 protein has one entry. This sample has 20,000 to 30,000 distinct CDR3 sequences; around 49% occur once, and the top ten carry 1% to 1.2%. As to this clonotype: The antigen remains undetermined.

Study results and limitations: The study sampled relatively few convalescent patients and omitted early post-infection timepoints.

The TCR comes from a human donor who had recovered from COVID-19. The specimen comprised CD4+ T cells from blood, sampled before SARS-CoV-2 vaccination.

The CDR3 nucleotides are TGTGCCAGCAGTTGGGAAGGGACAGCAGACTCACCCCTCCACTTT. Amino acid sequence: CASSWEGTADSPLHF. The chain links TRBV6-5 to TRBJ1-6, with TRBD1 matching over 7 bases. The CDR3 is 15 residues long. Germline V gene sequence: CDR1 MNHEY, CDR2 SVGAGI. V lost 4 bases to trimming and J lost 10 bases; unmatched junction nucleotides: 10.